This TCR beta chain was captured in a study of shared clonotypes between healthy human individuals. CDR1 and CDR2 from the germline V gene are MNHNS and SASEGT. CDR3 length: 15 residues. J lost 4 bases, V lost 6 bases, and 9 bases had no gene match. As defined, naive CD8 cells were CD45RO-negative and positively selected for CCR7, with terminally differentiated effector memory CD45RA+ cells excluded. The donors, all of them Caucasian adults, lived in Nashville, Tennessee. As for this clone: Its target is not known.

General study findings and limits: Among donors, the sharing of clonotypes was expected to be influenced by sequencing depth.

Investigators spread the genomic DNA of each subset evenly over several immunoSEQ plates. Original methodology: ImmunoSEQ output lacked quality scores and full-length reads, limiting matched filtering. Generated by immunoSEQ multiplex PCR, the TCRdb table keeps only in-frame clones and is missing some. V and J calls plus clone size are reproduced from that table; the DNA served to infer D and trimming. This repertoire shows about 2 million clones, about 94% found once; its top ten account for 0.9% to 1.5%. This chain joins TRBV6-1 and TRBJ1-2; 9 nucleotides align to TRBD1. This receptor was obtained from a man between 18 and 35 years old in good health. The sequenced material came from naive CD8+ T cells sorted from blood. CDR3 DNA sequence: TGTGCCAGCAGAGGGGGACAGGGCCCCGTCTATGGCTACACCTTC. Translation gives CASRGGQGPVYGYTF.